This T cell receptor (beta chain) was captured by sequencing in a study of T-cell reconstitution after alpha-beta-depleted transplantation in children. Trimming shortened V by 5 bases and J by 10 bases, and 15 bases separated the two germline ends. The CDR3 runs to 13 residues. The germline CDR1 and CDR2 sequences are WNHNN and SYGVQD (reference sequence). It was with unique molecular identifiers that the TCRbeta library was prepared. Via MiXCR, TCRdb re-called the PCR reads, giving one row per CDR3 protein. Here the sample spans hundreds of thousands of distinct CDR3 sequences, around 13% being singletons. This clonotype was detected many times.

The TCR sequence derives from a girl aged 2 to 9 with congenital amegakaryocytic thrombocytopenia, due to receive a stem cell transplant. The sequenced sample was PBMCs, obtained before TCRalphabeta/CD19-depleted stem cell transplant. The chain employs TRBV10-1 and TRBJ2-1; perhaps TRBD1 as D (6 bases). CDR3 in amino acids: CASSRDMLLEQFF. CDR3 DNA: TGCGCCAGCAGTCGGGACATGTTGTTGGAGCAGTTCTTC.